The 20 T cell receptor beta chains reported below all come from one sample, sequenced in a study of T-cell memory formation after mild COVID-19. TCRdb ran MiXCR on the 5' RACE reads and lists one entry per CDR3 protein. The table lists 100,000 to 130,000 distinct CDR3 sequences, around 14% of them singletons. Sequences were obtained from PBMCs or a T cell subset sorted from them (not recorded which). The origin of the receptors is a young man who had mild COVID-19 (a few samples of this study predate the infection). Cell type and time point are not known.

V usage is TRBV6-2 or TRBV6-3 and J usage is TRBJ1-2; 7 bases are a match to TRBD1. Trimming cost V 6 bases and J 5 bases; bases outside gene matches: 12. From germline, CDR1 is MNHEY and CDR2 SVGEGT. There are 15 residues in the CDR3. DNA for the CDR3: TGTGCCAGCAGCAAGACAGGGCTCTTTTCGTATGGCTACACCTTC. It codes for CASSKTGLFSYGYTF.

CDR3 region: CASSQDIRTLNTGELFF. CDR3 nucleotide sequence: TGCGCCAGCAGCCAAGACATTCGGACACTGAACACCGGGGAGCTGTTTTTT. V is TRBV4-1 and J is TRBJ2-2, with D possibly TRBD1 on 5 matching bases. Germline lookup yields CDR1 MGHRA and CDR2 YSYEKL. CDR3 size: 17 residues. Trimming cost V 0 bases and J 1 base, with 12 bases left between them.

The V gene is TRBV12-3 or TRBV12-4, the J gene TRBJ2-1; D is unclear. The CDR3 contains 14 residues. The V gene lost 2 bases and the J gene lost 8 bases, with 13 bases spanning the gap. The CDR3 DNA reads TGTGCCAGCAGTTTATTGGCCAGCGTCTATGAGCAGTTCTTC. Protein: CASSLLASVYEQFF.

The chain uses TRBV6-2 or TRBV6-3 and TRBJ2-1; weak D call: TRBD2 (5 bases). This CDR3 is built from 14 residues. The V and J ends lost 1 base and 3 bases respectively, with 7 bases between them. Germline CDR1 is MNHEY and CDR2 is SVGEGT. CDR3 sequence reads: CASSYLSGYNEQFF. The CDR3 DNA reads TGTGCCAGCAGTTACTTAAGCGGCTACAATGAGCAGTTCTTC.

The V and J genes are TRBV29-1 and TRBJ2-2; 9 nucleotides line up with TRBD2. The length of the CDR3 is 13 residues. Per germline, CDR1 SQVTM and CDR2 ANQGSEA. V was clipped by 7 bases and J by 3 bases; unmatched bases: 3. This chain's CDR3 is CSGRGGDTGELFF. CDR3 DNA: TGCAGCGGCCGCGGGGGGGACACCGGGGAGCTGTTTTTT.

This clonotype was detected many times. This chain links TRBV5-1 with TRBJ2-6; D uncertain. There are 15 residues in the CDR3. Trimming removed 0 bases from V and 0 bases from J, with 4 bases in between. CDR1 SGHRS and CDR2 YFSETQ come from the germline V gene. CDR3 in DNA: TGCGCCAGCAGCTTGGACGGCTCTGGGGCCAACGTCCTGACTTTC. This translates into CASSLDGSGANVLTF.

A few counts support this clonotype. The rearrangement joins TRBV27 to TRBJ1-5, with a weak D call TRBD1 (5 bases). The CDR3 totals 13 residues. Germline V gene data show CDR1 as MNHEY and CDR2 as SMNVEV (reference sequence). The V end was cut by 5 bases, the J end by 4 bases, with 9 bases between. CDR3 region: CASSDSANQPQHF. DNA of the CDR3: TGTGCCAGCAGTGACAGTGCTAATCAGCCCCAGCATTTT.

The rearrangement links TRBV6-5 to TRBJ1-5; 8 nucleotides match TRBD1. Trimming took 8 bases from V and 4 from J; bases not matched to a gene: 4. Germline V gene data show CDR1 as MNHEY and CDR2 as SVGAGI. The CDR3 has 13 amino acids. The CDR3, as DNA: TGTGCCAGCCGTACAGGGGGAAATCAGCCCCAGCATTTT. Encoded protein: CASRTGGNQPQHF.

The chain combines TRBV29-1 with TRBJ2-1; D ambiguous. Trimming shortened V by 0 bases and J by 0 bases, and 3 bases separated the two germline ends. The CDR3 is 13 amino acids. Germline CDR1 reads SQVTM; CDR2 reads ANQGSEA. The CDR3 bases are TGCAGCGTTGAAGAGGACTCCTACAATGAGCAGTTCTTC. It yields the protein CSVEEDSYNEQFF.

This clonotype was observed a few times. A clone one base away is much larger, so this may be a read error. V is TRBV6-2 or TRBV6-3 and J is TRBJ2-7; 10 bases agree with TRBD1. This CDR3 comprises 13 residues. V gave up 8 bases and J gave up 2 bases; unmatched junction bases: 3. The germline V gene has CDR1 MNHEY and CDR2 SVGEGT. CDR3 nucleotide sequence: TGTGCCAGCGGCGGACAGGGGGCCTACGAGCAGTACTTC. Translated, it gives CASGGQGAYEQYF.

Only a few counts were recorded for this clonotype. V usage is TRBV6-5 and J usage is TRBJ2-7, with D tentatively TRBD1 or TRBD2 (5 bases each). The V and J ends lost 8 bases and 6 bases respectively, with 17 bases between them. The CDR3 contains 13 residues. Germline V gene sequence: CDR1 MNHEY, CDR2 SVGAGI. The CDR3 is CASSKGRGAEQYF. For the CDR3, the DNA is TGTGCCAGCTCGAAGGGAAGGGGAGCCGAGCAGTACTTC.

This clonotype was seen more than once but under ten times. This sequence joins TRBV7-3 and TRBJ2-1; 11 positions agree with TRBD2. Germline V lookup: CDR1 SGHTA, CDR2 FQGTGA. Trimming removed 0 bases from V and 11 bases from J; junction bases left unmatched: 9. The CDR3 length is 16 residues. The CDR3 DNA is TGTGCCAGCAGCTTAACGACATCGACTAGCGGGGTGAAGCAGTTCTTC. It yields the protein CASSLTTSTSGVKQFF.

The rearrangement joins TRBV6-1 to TRBJ1-5; D gene ambiguous. The CDR3 spans 15 residues. The germline CDR1 and CDR2 sequences are MNHNS and SASEGT. With 5 bases removed from V and 5 bases from J, the gap between germline ends came to 16 bases. CDR3: CASSTSGRVDQPQHF. The CDR3 DNA follows: TGTGCCAGCAGTACCTCGGGGAGGGTTGATCAGCCCCAGCATTTT.

The chain recombines TRBV11-2 with TRBJ2-3; weak D call: TRBD2 (5 bases). The ends were cut back, 5 bases at V and 4 bases at J, with 10 bases in the middle. The CDR3 is 13 residues long. Germline V lookup: CDR1 SGHAT, CDR2 FQNNGV. The CDR3 here is CASSPEVADTQYF. CDR3 sequence (DNA): TGTGCCAGCAGCCCGGAGGTGGCAGATACGCAGTATTTT.

In this sample, this clonotype turned up many times. The rearrangement uses TRBV7-6 and TRBJ2-5; tentative D call: TRBD2 (6 bases). The CDR3 runs to 14 residues. Per germline, CDR1 SGHVS and CDR2 FNYEAQ. The V gene lost 5 bases and the J gene lost 3 bases, with 13 bases spanning the gap. In nucleotides, the CDR3 is TGTGCCAGCAGCCCAATTGGCGGGGAAGAGACCCAGTACTTC. This gives the protein CASSPIGGEETQYF.

This chain connects TRBV7-9 to TRBJ2-5; either TRBD1 or TRBD2 may fit D (5 bases each). CDR1 is SEHNR and CDR2 is FQNEAQ in the germline V gene (reference sequence). This CDR3 spans 16 amino acids. V lost 2 bases, J lost 1 base, and 14 bases lay in between. CDR3 protein: CASSLIGGRVQETQYF. For the CDR3, the DNA is TGTGCCAGCAGCTTAATTGGGGGAAGAGTCCAAGAGACCCAGTACTTC.

J is TRBJ1-1 and V is TRBV12-3 or TRBV12-4; no reliable D call. The CDR3 contains 12 residues. The V gene lost 3 bases and the J gene lost 11 bases, with 13 bases spanning the gap. CDR3 nucleotides: TGTGCCAGCAGTTTCATTGGGGTGGAGGCTTTCTTT. It encodes CASSFIGVEAFF.

The J gene is TRBJ2-5, the V gene TRBV7-3; D tentatively reads TRBD1 or TRBD2 (6 bases each). Trimming took 1 base from V and 4 from J, leaving 13 bases between them. This CDR3 is 15 amino acids long. CDR1 is SGHTA, CDR2 FQGTGA, per germline. CDR3 DNA: TGTGCCAGCAGCTTAAGTGGGGGGACACGAGAGACCCAGTACTTC. Protein: CASSLSGGTRETQYF.

This clonotype was observed a few times. J is TRBJ1-1 and V is TRBV6-5; D is unclear. The germline V gene encodes CDR1 MNHEY and CDR2 SVGAGI. V was shortened by 7 bases and J by 2 bases, with 11 bases between the two germline ends. This CDR3 is built from 13 residues. CDR3 DNA sequence: TGTGCCAGCATTCCGTGGGGTAACACTGAAGCTTTCTTT. Its translation is CASIPWGNTEAFF.

There are a few counts of this clonotype. The chain combines TRBV7-9 with TRBJ2-6; D unresolved. V was shortened by 3 bases and J by 3 bases, with 9 bases between the two germline ends. The CDR3 has 15 residues. Germline loops: CDR1 SEHNR, CDR2 FQNEAQ (reference sequence). The CDR3 sequence: CASSLGPLGANVLTF. CDR3 bases: TGTGCCAGCAGCTTGGGCCCCCTTGGGGCCAACGTCCTGACTTTC.